The entry that follows covers one TCR beta chain sequence. Its antigen remains unidentified. These data are taken from a study of monozygotic twins with cystic fibrosis. Study context: Library input was approximately 2.7 micrograms of fragmented DNA, with roughly 15 PCR cycles.

Study observations and caveats: Median Simpson clonality of about 0.01 suggested naive T cells predominated. Nucleotide-identical clonotype sharing was significantly higher within monozygotic CF twin pairs than between unrelated CF individuals. J usage was most co-twin-similar in 8 of 16 pairs, V in 13.

TCRdb's copy holds only in-frame clones and misses some; the assay was immunoSEQ multiplex PCR. The table records 30,000 to 35,000 clones, 92% of them present only once. V shed 7 bases and J shed 10 bases, with 15 bases lying between them. The CDR3 sequence is 12 residues long. Germline loops: CDR1 SEHNR, CDR2 FQNEAQ (reference sequence). The clonotype comes from a girl aged 2-15 years with cystic fibrosis. The sample comprised blood. The rearrangement uses TRBV7-9 and TRBJ2-3, with D possibly matching TRBD2 (5 bases). The chain's CDR3 is CASNQGGLAQYF. The CDR3 DNA is TGTGCCAGCAATCAAGGCGGACTTGCGCAGTATTTT.